A selection of T cell receptor beta chains follows, all from one sample in a study of blood T cell repertoires in COVID-19. Libraries were prepared by immunoSEQ multiplex PCR; TCRdb keeps only in-frame clonotypes and omits some of them. The table records roughly 69,000 clones, around 87% of them present only once. Sequencing was carried out using peripheral blood. The receptors originated from a middle-aged man with active COVID-19. The conserved cysteine and the conserved F or W are not part of the CDR3 here. D genes are given only for firm matches.

V gene,D gene,CDR3 protein
TRBV3-1/TRBV3-2,TRBD1,ASSWGQPNLPGYT
TRBV28,-,ASRAPYRERHGYT
TRBV2,TRBD2,ASSEFELAKNIQY
TRBV19,TRBD1,ASSPGGVNEQY
TRBV13,-,ASSVNRRDQPQH
TRBV11-3,TRBD2,ASSWASGTNEQF
TRBV19,TRBD2,ASGAGGAPYEQY
TRBV7-9,TRBD1,ASSPRTGMNYGYT
TRBV5-1,TRBD1,ASRSGTGTQETQY
TRBV19,-,VSSPGLQSMNTEAF
TRBV29-1,-,SVEAYPGSGFSGNTIY
TRBV10-3,TRBD1,AISPRDRDYNEQF
TRBV7-2,-,ASREQGFNEQF
TRBV28,TRBD1,ASSLFYRPGGGKGANSPLH
TRBV19,TRBD1,ASSPGQGATDTQY
TRBV18,TRBD1,ASSTGTGNYEQY
TRBV21-1,-,ASSKVTSGGADTQY
TRBV7-9,TRBD1,ASSLGQGVTYEQY
TRBV19,TRBD2,ASSVSGGAGDTQY
TRBV10-3,TRBD1,AIRGTGVQETQY
TRBV25-1,-,ASSEVGAGNTIY
TRBV6-6,-,ASSYPGDSQETQY
TRBV28,-,ASRLHRVSPLH
TRBV11-2,-,ASSTDSPTNEKLF
TRBV2,TRBD1,ASRGDSLNQPQH
TRBV5-6,-,ASSRGDRVFTDTQY
TRBV2,-,ASSDWAANEKLF
TRBV28,-,ASGREVGGYT
TRBV1,-,TSGRLAEPLSYEQY
TRBV7-6,-,ASSSLSGKNPYEQY
TRBV18,-,ASSPPGPRSNQPQH
TRBV24-1,TRBD2,ATSDFESGTSGEQF
TRBV7-2,TRBD1,ASSVKTGDTYEQY
TRBV4-2,TRBD1,ASSKGQKEPQH
TRBV7-2,-,ASSQRTYAEAF
TRBV6-4,-,ASSDRGGNGNTIY
TRBV7-2,TRBD2,ASSSSGGACGTGELF
TRBV6-5,TRBD1,ASSPRGLSYNEQF
TRBV6-5,TRBD1,ASSRTGGDGEKLF
TRBV9,TRBD1,ASSAHETGVTEAF
TRBV7-2,TRBD2,ASSHLGAGGETQY
TRBV9,TRBD1,ASSAWDSSYNEQF
TRBV18,TRBD1,ASSRDRQETQY
TRBV6-2/TRBV6-3,-,ASSYPLQIGGTSNQPQH
TRBV2,TRBD1,ASNRDRIRYSPLH
TRBV7-2,TRBD2,ASSLVAGGPTGELF
TRBV24-1,-,ATRRGMNTEAF
TRBV9,-,ASSVNPTEPYPMNTEAF
TRBV3-1/TRBV3-2,TRBD1,ASSQAQGSYEQY
TRBV7-2,-,ASSLEGSTEAF
TRBV7-3,TRBD2,ASSPSGGRETQY
TRBV28,-,ASTGQGLAKNIQY